Listed here are 20 T cell receptor beta chains from one sample, sequenced in a study of T cell repertoires in cytomegalovirus infection. TCRdb re-analysed the reads in MiXCR, keeping a single row per CDR3 protein. The sample records 250,000 to 400,000 distinct CDR3 sequences, 25% being singletons. No antigen is known for these receptors. The sequences come from cultured PBMCs, collected from culture after CMV antigen stimulation. These receptors were collected from a human donor in good health (CMV status not recorded). Some clones in this sample may be carry-over from other donors' samples.

In its sample, this clonotype was seen a few times. The chain recombines TRBV29-1 with TRBJ2-6; 7 nucleotides line up with TRBD1. The V gene end was trimmed by 1 base and the J gene end by 4 bases; junction bases not matched to a gene: 13. The CDR3 consists of 18 residues. CDR1 and CDR2 from the germline V gene are SQVTM and ANQGSEA. The CDR3 DNA reads as TGCAGCGTTGAAGCGACAGGGAAAACTGATTGGGGGGCCAACGTCCTGACTTTC. Translated: CSVEATGKTDWGANVLTF.

This clonotype has a handful of counts. The gene calls are TRBV19 and TRBJ2-2, with D unresolved. Trimming removed 2 bases from V and 1 base from J, with 8 bases in between. The CDR3 loop spans 15 amino acids. Germline-derived CDR1 and CDR2 are LNHDA and SQIVND (reference sequence). The CDR3 spells CASSIKTGNTGELFF. As DNA, the CDR3 is TGTGCCAGTAGTATAAAGACGGGGAACACCGGGGAGCTGTTTTTT.

The V gene is TRBV27, the J gene TRBJ2-1; D unclear. CDR1 MNHEY and CDR2 SMNVEV come from the germline V gene (reference sequence). There are 12 residues in the CDR3. Trimming cost V 6 bases and J 9 bases, with 12 bases left between them. CDR3 DNA sequence: TGTGCCAGCAGGAAGATTGGACGTGAGCAGTTCTTC. Its protein is CASRKIGREQFF.

The chain recombines TRBV6-4 with TRBJ2-3, with D perhaps matching TRBD2 (6 bases). The V gene's germline CDR1 is MRHNA and CDR2 SNTAGT. The CDR3 loop spans 15 amino acids. The V and J ends lost 2 bases and 4 bases respectively, with 13 bases between them. CDR3 nucleotide sequence: TGTGCCAGCAGTGACGGGACGGGAGCCCCAGATACGCAGTATTTT. It translates to CASSDGTGAPDTQYF.

The chain combines TRBV7-6 with TRBJ1-2; D remains unclear. With 1 base removed from V and 8 bases from J, the gap between germline ends came to 5 bases. The CDR3 is 11 residues long. Germline CDR1 reads SGHVS; CDR2 reads FNYEAQ. CDR3 DNA: TGTGCCAGCAGCTTAGAACGAGGCTACACCTTC. Its translation is CASSLERGYTF.

V and J are TRBV20-1 and TRBJ2-1; D is unclear. Trimming cost V 1 base and J 1 base, with 5 bases left between them. Per germline, CDR1 DFQATT and CDR2 SNEGSKA (reference sequence). There are 13 residues in the CDR3. CDR3 protein: CSARASSYNEQFF. As DNA, the CDR3 is TGCAGTGCTAGAGCGTCTTCCTACAATGAGCAGTTCTTC.

The chain couples TRBV28 to TRBJ2-1; maybe TRBD1 (5 bases). The V end was cut by 5 bases, the J end by 2 bases, with 19 bases between. Germline lookup yields CDR1 MDHEN and CDR2 SYDVKM. The CDR3 runs to 17 residues. DNA for the CDR3: TGTGCCAGCAGTCCGACCGGACACAAACGGGCCTACAATGAGCAGTTCTTC. Translation gives CASSPTGHKRAYNEQFF. Variable domain in full (rest from reference TRBV28 and TRBJ2-1): DVKVTQSSRYLVKRTGEKVFLECVQDMDHENMFWYRQDPGLGLRLIYFSYDVKMKEKGDIPEGYSVSREKKERFSLILESASTNQTSMYLCASSPTGHKRAYNEQFFGPGTRLTVL.

This clonotype has ten or more counts. The chain has TRBV13 and TRBJ1-1; 7 bases are shared with TRBD1. This CDR3 is 17 amino acids long. Germline V gives CDR1 PRHDT, CDR2 FYEKMQ (reference sequence). V was pared by 5 bases and J by 1 base, with 13 bases of the junction left unmatched. The CDR3 sequence is CASSTGTVLLGNTEAFF. CDR3 bases: TGTGCCAGCAGCACCGGGACAGTGTTGCTTGGGAACACTGAAGCTTTCTTT.

In this sample, this clonotype turned up many times. The rearrangement links TRBV12-3 or TRBV12-4 to TRBJ1-5; 7 positions match TRBD1. V lost 4 bases and J lost 2; bases outside the gene matches: 14. The length of the CDR3 is 18 residues. The CDR3 nucleotides are TGTGCCAGCAGTTCGCCGGGACAGTCGGTAAGGGGCAATCAGCCCCAGCATTTT. Its translation is CASSSPGQSVRGNQPQHF.

This clonotype was counted many times. This rearrangement joins TRBV7-2 to TRBJ2-5, with 8 bases aligning to TRBD2. The ends lost 5 bases at V and 2 bases at J; junction bases unmatched: 10. The CDR3 covers 16 residues. From germline, CDR1 is SGHTA and CDR2 FQGNSA. CDR3 bases: TGTGCCAGCAGCACTCGGGGGGGGGAAGTGCAAGAGACCCAGTACTTC. It encodes CASSTRGGEVQETQYF.

This clonotype occurred a few times. The chain links TRBV4-3 to TRBJ2-2, with 14 nucleotides matching TRBD2. Germline-derived CDR1 and CDR2 are LGHNA and YSLEER. Trimming took 1 base from V and 4 from J; bases not matched to a gene: 5. The CDR3 sequence is 18 residues long. The DNA of the CDR3 is TGCGCCAGCAGCCAAGGGGGACTAGCGGGAGTCGGCACCGGGGAGCTGTTTTTT. Its translation: CASSQGGLAGVGTGELFF.

The rearrangement uses TRBV28 and TRBJ1-5; D is unclear. Between the trimmed V and J ends, which lost 6 bases and 0 bases, there was a span of 12 bases. Per germline, CDR1 MDHEN and CDR2 SYDVKM. The length of the CDR3 is 15 residues. The CDR3 loop reads CASSSMPYSNQPQHF. In DNA form, the CDR3 reads TGTGCCAGCAGCTCCATGCCGTATAGCAATCAGCCCCAGCATTTT.

V gene TRBV29-1 combines with J gene TRBJ1-1; no firm D call. Trimming removed 5 bases from V and 2 bases from J, with 6 bases in between. The CDR3 has 11 residues. CDR1 and CDR2 from the germline V gene are SQVTM and ANQGSEA. CDR3 residues: CSVHKNTEAFF. CDR3 in DNA: TGCAGCGTTCACAAAAACACTGAAGCTTTCTTT.

The chain has TRBV19 and TRBJ1-1; the D is unclear. Germline lookup yields CDR1 LNHDA and CDR2 SQIVND (reference sequence). V lost 6 bases to trimming and J lost 0 bases, with 14 bases between them. The CDR3 has 15 amino acids. CDR3 sequence reads: CASSTRGAMNTEAFF. CDR3 bases: TGTGCCAGTAGCACCAGAGGAGCAATGAACACTGAAGCTTTCTTT.

This clonotype was seen at least ten times. V usage is TRBV7-8 and J usage is TRBJ1-5; a possible D gene is TRBD1 (5 bases). The length of the CDR3 is 12 residues. V was clipped by 5 bases and J by 5 bases, with 7 bases between them. From germline, CDR1 is SGHVS and CDR2 FQNEAQ. CDR3 coding DNA: TGTGCCAGCAGCCCGGGGGATCAGCCCCAGCATTTT. This sequence encodes CASSPGDQPQHF.

The chain joins TRBV7-2 to TRBJ2-7; 9 nucleotides align to TRBD2. After removal of 2 bases from V and 4 bases from J, the junction contained 6 bases not matched to a gene. CDR1 is SGHTA and CDR2 is FQGNSA in the germline V gene. CDR3 length: 15 residues. CDR3 amino acids: CASSLLSGSWYEQYV. The CDR3 DNA follows: TGTGCCAGCAGCTTACTTAGCGGGAGCTGGTACGAGCAGTACGTC.

This clonotype appeared a few times. CDR3 sequence: CATSRDLRERFREQYF. In DNA form, the CDR3 reads TGTGCCACCAGCAGAGATTTGCGGGAGCGGTTTAGGGAGCAGTACTTC. The chain has TRBV15 and TRBJ2-7, with 7 bases that match TRBD2. CDR1 and CDR2 (germline): LNHNV, YYDKDF (reference sequence). The ends lost 0 bases at V and 7 bases at J; junction bases unmatched: 12. This CDR3 has 16 amino acids.

The chain joins TRBV12-3 or TRBV12-4 to TRBJ2-1; D is ambiguous. This CDR3 region has 13 residues. V lost 5 bases and J lost 12, with 17 bases in between. The CDR3 is CASSPNFRTWQFF. In DNA, the CDR3 is TGTGCCAGCAGTCCCAATTTTCGGACCTGGCAGTTCTTC.

This clonotype was picked up a small number of times. V gene TRBV6-6 combines with J gene TRBJ1-4, with a weak D call TRBD1 (6 bases). Trimming pared 8 bases from V and 2 bases from J, leaving 12 bases between. The germline gives CDR1 MNHNY, CDR2 SVGAGI (reference sequence). This CDR3 comprises 14 residues. The CDR3 sequence: CASRTGRTNEKLFF. The CDR3 bases are TGTGCCAGCCGTACAGGGCGGACTAATGAAAAACTGTTTTTT.

The sample holds a few counts of this clonotype. DNA of the CDR3: TGTGCCAGCAGCCCTCCGACCGGGGTAGCGGGAGTTCCAACCGGGGAGCTGTTTTTT. This translates into CASSPPTGVAGVPTGELFF. J is TRBJ2-2 and V is TRBV7-9; 9 nucleotides align to TRBD2. Germline-derived CDR1 and CDR2 are SEHNR and FQNEAQ (reference sequence). The V gene end was trimmed by 5 bases and the J gene end by 5 bases; junction bases not matched to a gene: 18. This CDR3 has 19 residues.